The clone carrying this TCR beta chain was seen more than once but under ten times. With 5 bases clipped from V and 9 bases from J, the junction kept 8 bases outside the gene matches. Germline CDR1 reads DFQATT; CDR2 reads SNEGSKA (reference sequence). CDR3 length: 14 residues. The sample originates from a study of T cells in Graves' hyperthyroidism and ophthalmopathy. TCR beta CDR3 sequences were amplified from RNA transcripts. Using the HTBI primer set, a first-round RT-PCR was run on the TCR CDR3. TCRdb fed the multiplex PCR reads into MiXCR, producing one record per CDR3 protein. Of some 530,000 distinct CDR3 sequences listed, approximately 22% were seen once; the top ten hold under 55%.

What was sequenced was blood. The J gene is TRBJ2-1, the V gene TRBV20-1, with 12 nucleotides matching TRBD2. The receptor comes from a woman between 65 and 79 years old with Graves' ophthalmopathy. CDR3: CSAPRLAGEGEQFF. CDR3 bases: TGCAGTGCTCCCCGACTAGCGGGAGAGGGTGAGCAGTTCTTC.